Each of the 21 T cell receptor beta chains below was sequenced from the same sample in a study of T cell responses to AZD1222 COVID-19 vaccine. Only in-frame clones appear in the TCRdb table, and some are missing; sequencing was by immunoSEQ multiplex PCR. The table has more than 100,000 clones, approximately 89% seen once. The source was peripheral blood, collected on day 0 of AZD1222 vaccination. The origin of the receptors is an adult in good health.

V and J are TRBV7-6 and TRBJ1-4, with D uncertain. The CDR3 totals 13 residues. Per germline, CDR1 SGHVS and CDR2 FNYEAQ. Trimming took off 3 bases at V and 7 bases at J, with 9 bases between the two ends. CDR3 protein: CASSFTNGEKLFF. The CDR3 nucleotides read TGTGCCAGCAGCTTTACGAACGGTGAAAAACTGTTTTTT.

The J gene is TRBJ2-3, the V gene TRBV4-3; no clear D. V shed 2 bases and J shed 0 bases, with 9 bases lying between them. The CDR3 totals 15 residues. Germline lookup yields CDR1 LGHNA and CDR2 YSLEER. CDR3 DNA sequence: TGCGCCAGCAGCCAACTACTAACTAGCACAGATACGCAGTATTTT. Amino acid sequence: CASSQLLTSTDTQYF.

This clone occurred once. V and J are TRBV18 and TRBJ1-1; D unresolved. CDR3 length: 15 residues. V was clipped by 4 bases and J by 3 bases, with 15 bases between them. The germline gives CDR1 KGHSH, CDR2 LQKENI. CDR3 amino acids: CASSRRAPRDTEAFF. CDR3 DNA sequence: TGTGCCAGCTCACGACGGGCCCCCCGGGACACTGAAGCTTTCTTT.

The CDR3 loop is CASSQVASTNTGELFF. The CDR3 bases are TGTGCCAGCAGCCAAGTAGCTAGCACGAACACCGGGGAGCTGTTTTTT. The V call is TRBV3-1 (or the pseudogene TRBV3-2), the J call TRBJ2-2, with a weak D call TRBD2 (5 bases). Trimming removed 1 base at V and 0 bases at J, with 9 bases between. The germline V gene has CDR1 LGHDT and CDR2 YNNKEL (reference sequence). The CDR3 contains 16 residues.

The chain uses TRBV18 and TRBJ1-4, with a weak D call TRBD1 (5 bases). The germline V gene has CDR1 KGHSH and CDR2 LQKENI. CDR3 length equals 15 residues. V lost 0 bases and J 6 bases, leaving 11 bases between the germline ends. The CDR3 sequence: CASSPPGGVDEKLFF. The CDR3, as DNA: TGTGCCAGCTCACCACCCGGGGGAGTGGATGAAAAACTGTTTTTT. Full variable domain (outside the CDR3, taken from reference TRBV18 and TRBJ1-4): NAGVMQNPRHLVRRRGQEARLRCSPMKGHSHVYWYRQLPEEGLKFMVYLQKENIIDESGMPKERFSAEFPKEGPSILRIQQVVRGDSAAYFCASSPPGGVDEKLFFGSGTQLSVL.

This chain uses TRBV10-3 with TRBJ2-5; possible D gene TRBD1, 6 bases. This CDR3 region has 14 residues. The germline V gene encodes CDR1 ENHRY and CDR2 SYGVKD. Trimming pared 3 bases from V and 4 bases from J, leaving 12 bases between. The CDR3 DNA follows: TGTGCCATCAGTGACGCCAGGGGATCAGAGACCCAGTACTTC. Translation gives CAISDARGSETQYF.

This chain links TRBV5-1 with TRBJ1-4; 9 bases map to TRBD1. Unmatched junction bases numbered 11, after V lost 9 bases and J lost 8 bases. The CDR3 has 14 amino acids. Per germline, CDR1 SGHRS and CDR2 YFSETQ. CDR3 sequence: CATKTGTGNEKLFF. The DNA for the CDR3 is TGCGCCACCAAAACCGGGACAGGGAACGAAAAACTGTTTTTT.

The chain has TRBV7-2 and TRBJ2-7, with D possibly TRBD1 on 5 matching bases. Looked up from germline, CDR1 is SGHTA and CDR2 is FQGNSA. This CDR3 has 15 amino acids. V lost 1 base and J lost 5, with 15 bases in between. CDR3 in DNA: TGTGCCAGCAGCTTAGGTTCGCCAGGGAAGGACGAGCAGTACTTC. Amino acid sequence: CASSLGSPGKDEQYF.

The rearrangement uses TRBV14 and TRBJ1-2; D call uncertain. The germline gives CDR1 SGHDN, CDR2 FVKESK. The CDR3 runs 15 residues. Trimming shortened V by 0 bases and J by 2 bases, and 10 bases separated the two germline ends. Here the CDR3 reads CASSQDGGENYGYTF. In DNA, the CDR3 is TGTGCCAGCAGCCAAGATGGCGGAGAAAACTATGGCTACACCTTC.

This chain uses TRBV5-4 with TRBJ2-2, with TRBD2 identical over 10 bases. CDR1 is SGHNT and CDR2 is YYREEE in the germline V gene (reference sequence). V trimming: 4 bases; J trimming: 1 base; junction bases outside the gene matches: 7. The CDR3 consists of 17 residues. CDR3 DNA sequence: TGTGCCAGCAGCCCATTAGCGGGGGGACTGAACACCGGGGAGCTGTTTTTT. Translated: CASSPLAGGLNTGELFF.

The chain combines TRBV7-8 with TRBJ2-1; TRBD1 aligns across 11 bases. The CDR3 consists of 15 residues. Germline CDR1 SGHVS, CDR2 FQNEAQ. Trimming removed 5 bases from V and 4 bases from J; junction bases left unmatched: 4. The CDR3 region has the DNA TGTGCCAGCAGCCCCGGGACAGGGGGGTACAATGAGCAGTTCTTC. It yields the protein CASSPGTGGYNEQFF.

V usage is TRBV28 and J usage is TRBJ1-2, with D uncertain. Germline V CDR1 and CDR2: MDHEN, SYDVKM. The CDR3 runs 15 residues. V was trimmed by 3 bases and J by 8 bases, leaving 19 bases between them. CDR3 coding DNA: TGTGCCAGCAGTTTGGGTTCCCTCCTCACGGGGGGCTACACCTTC. This encodes CASSLGSLLTGGYTF.

The chain uses TRBV5-1 and TRBJ2-1; 13 bases are shared with TRBD2. With V trimmed by 4 bases and J by 7 bases, 5 bases remained unmatched. The CDR3 extends over 15 amino acids. Germline V gene sequence: CDR1 SGHRS, CDR2 YFSETQ. The CDR3 region has the DNA TGCGCCAGCAGCCGACTAGCGGGGGGCGGAAATGAGCAGTTCTTC. Residues: CASSRLAGGGNEQFF.

The chain's CDR3 is CASSQLTGDNQPQHF. CDR3 coding DNA: TGCGCCAGCAGCCAATTGACAGGGGACAATCAGCCCCAGCATTTT. J is TRBJ1-5 and V is TRBV4-1, with 8 bases that match TRBD1. This CDR3 contains 15 residues. Germline CDR1 and CDR2: MGHRA and YSYEKL. Trimming at V came to 2 bases and at J to 3 bases, leaving 3 bases not matched to a gene.

This sequence joins TRBV4-3 and TRBJ1-6; D not resolved. The CDR3 has 14 amino acids. Deletions cut 1 base from V and 9 bases from J, with 10 bases between. Germline V gene data show CDR1 as LGHNA and CDR2 as YSLEER. CDR3: CASSQVFGGSPLHF. The CDR3 DNA reads as TGCGCCAGCAGCCAAGTCTTCGGAGGTTCACCCCTCCACTTT.

The chain links TRBV4-3 to TRBJ1-2; perhaps TRBD1 as D (6 bases). The CDR3 extends over 15 amino acids. The germline V and J ends were trimmed by 0 bases and 4 bases, with 12 bases remaining between them. CDR1 is LGHNA and CDR2 is YSLEER in the germline V gene. The CDR3 protein is CASSQEAGVGYGYTF. The DNA of the CDR3 is TGCGCCAGCAGCCAAGAGGCAGGGGTGGGCTATGGCTACACCTTC.

The V call is TRBV27, the J call TRBJ1-1, with D possibly matching TRBD1 (5 bases). Trimming stripped 8 bases from V and 4 bases from J, with 17 bases between. The V gene's germline CDR1 is MNHEY and CDR2 SMNVEV (reference sequence). The CDR3 loop spans 14 amino acids. Here the CDR3 DNA reads TGTGCCAGCCTCCAGCTTTCGGGGGGCACTGAAGCTTTCTTT. Translated: CASLQLSGGTEAFF.

The chain carries TRBV11-2 and TRBJ2-3; no definite D call. Trimming stripped 2 bases from V and 3 bases from J, with 12 bases between. Germline CDR1 and CDR2: SGHAT and FQNNGV. The CDR3 has 15 amino acids. CDR3 amino acids: CASSLIRHTTDTQYF. The CDR3 DNA is TGTGCCAGCAGCTTAATCAGACACACTACAGATACGCAGTATTTT. The full variable domain, rest sourced from reference TRBV11-2 and TRBJ2-3, is EAGVAQSPRYKIIEKRQSVAFWCNPISGHATLYWYQQILGQGPKLLIQFQNNGVVDDSQLPKDRFSAERLKGVDSTLKIQPAKLEDSAVYLCASSLIRHTTDTQYFGPGTRLTVL.

V gene TRBV25-1 combines with J gene TRBJ2-3, with D perhaps assigned TRBD1 or TRBD2 (5 bases each). Trimming left V 1 base short and J 9 bases short, with 23 bases between. CDR1 is MGHDK, CDR2 SYGVNS, per germline. The CDR3 runs to 17 residues. The CDR3 sequence is CASSELGSDLGPSTQYF. CDR3 bases: TGTGCCAGCAGTGAATTAGGGTCAGATTTGGGACCCTCGACGCAGTATTTT.

The chain combines TRBV18 with TRBJ1-2; possible D gene TRBD1, 5 bases. The CDR3 runs 14 residues. Germline values: CDR1 KGHSH, CDR2 LQKENI. Trimming stripped 3 bases from V and 7 bases from J, with 15 bases between. The CDR3, as DNA: TGTGCCAGCTCACCGACAGACAATTCCTTTGGCTACACCTTC. Protein sequence: CASSPTDNSFGYTF.

The chain carries TRBV7-2 and TRBJ2-5; the D is unclear. Per germline, CDR1 SGHTA and CDR2 FQGNSA. The CDR3 has 15 amino acids. The V and J ends lost 5 bases and 4 bases respectively, with 17 bases between them. The DNA of the CDR3 is TGTGCCAGCAGCCCGGATTTAATGGGGTCAGAGACCCAGTACTTC. Amino acid sequence: CASSPDLMGSETQYF.